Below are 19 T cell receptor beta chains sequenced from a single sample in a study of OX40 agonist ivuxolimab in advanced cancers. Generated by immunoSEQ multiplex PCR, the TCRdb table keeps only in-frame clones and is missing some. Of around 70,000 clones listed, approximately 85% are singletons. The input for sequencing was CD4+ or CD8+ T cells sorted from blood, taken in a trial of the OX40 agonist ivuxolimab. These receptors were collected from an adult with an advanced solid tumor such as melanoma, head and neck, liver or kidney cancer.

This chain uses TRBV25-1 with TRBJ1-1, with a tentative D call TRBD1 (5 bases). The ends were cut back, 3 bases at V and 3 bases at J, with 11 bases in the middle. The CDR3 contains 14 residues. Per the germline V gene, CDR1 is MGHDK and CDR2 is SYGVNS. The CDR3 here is CASSEGRRDTEAFF. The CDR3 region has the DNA TGTGCCAGCAGTGAGGGACGGAGGGACACTGAAGCTTTCTTT.

The DNA of the CDR3 is TGTGCCAGCTCCACAGGAGGGGGCTTTGAAGGGGCCCTCCACTTT. The encoded protein is CASSTGGGFEGALHF. This rearrangement joins TRBV27 to TRBJ1-6, with TRBD1 matching over 7 bases. The CDR3 is 15 amino acids. J was trimmed by 14 bases and V by 8 bases; bases with no gene match: 18. Germline V gene data show CDR1 as MNHEY and CDR2 as SMNVEV (reference sequence).

The CDR3 DNA reads as TGCAGCGTTGAAGGGACAGACACCTACGAGCAGTACTTC. As protein: CSVEGTDTYEQYF. The V call is TRBV29-1, the J call TRBJ2-7; TRBD1 is a possible D gene (6 bases). V lost 1 base and J lost 2, with 9 bases in between. CDR3 length: 13 amino acids. Germline CDR1 and CDR2: SQVTM and ANQGSEA.

This CDR3 reads CASSPPSRGTNTGELFF. CDR3 bases: TGTGCCAGCTCACCACCGAGTCGCGGCACGAACACCGGGGAGCTGTTTTTT. This chain connects TRBV18 to TRBJ2-2, with D unresolved. This CDR3 spans 17 amino acids. CDR1 and CDR2 (germline): KGHSH, LQKENI. The ends were cut back, 0 bases at V and 0 bases at J, with 11 bases in the middle. The variable domain in full, completed from reference TRBV18 and TRBJ2-2, reads NAGVMQNPRHLVRRRGQEARLRCSPMKGHSHVYWYRQLPEEGLKFMVYLQKENIIDESGMPKERFSAEFPKEGPSILRIQQVVRGDSAAYFCASSPPSRGTNTGELFFGEGSRLTVL.

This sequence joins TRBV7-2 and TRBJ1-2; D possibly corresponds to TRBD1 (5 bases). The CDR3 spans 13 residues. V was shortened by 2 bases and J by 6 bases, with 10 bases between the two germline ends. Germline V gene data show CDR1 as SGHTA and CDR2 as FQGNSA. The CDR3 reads CASSLNRGDGYTF. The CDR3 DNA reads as TGTGCCAGCAGCTTAAACCGGGGGGATGGCTACACCTTC.

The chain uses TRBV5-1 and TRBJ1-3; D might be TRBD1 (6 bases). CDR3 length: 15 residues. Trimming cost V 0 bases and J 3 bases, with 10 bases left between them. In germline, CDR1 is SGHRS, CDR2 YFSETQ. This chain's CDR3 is CASSLETGIGNTIYF. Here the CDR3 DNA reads TGCGCCAGCAGCTTGGAGACAGGAATTGGAAACACCATATATTTT.

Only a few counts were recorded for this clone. The CDR3 region has the DNA TGTGCCAGCAGCTTAGCGACTAGCGGGTCCGGGGAGCTGTTTTTT. Translated, it gives CASSLATSGSGELFF. The chain combines TRBV11-1 with TRBJ2-2, with 10 bases fitting TRBD2. The CDR3 runs to 15 residues. The J segment lost 6 bases and the V segment lost 0 bases, leaving 1 base of the junction unmatched. The germline gives CDR1 SGHAT, CDR2 FQDESV (reference sequence). The variable domain in full, with the rest retrieved from reference TRBV11-1 and TRBJ2-2, is EAEVAQSPRYKITEKSQAVAFWCDPISGHATLYWYRQILGQGPELLVQFQDESVVDDSQLPKDRFSAERLKGVDSTLKIQPAELGDSAMYLCASSLATSGSGELFFGEGSRLTVL.

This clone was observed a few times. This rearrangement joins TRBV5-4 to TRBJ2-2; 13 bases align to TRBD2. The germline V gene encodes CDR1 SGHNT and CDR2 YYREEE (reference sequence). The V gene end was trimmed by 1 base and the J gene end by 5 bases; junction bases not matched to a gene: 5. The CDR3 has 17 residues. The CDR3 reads CASSLTSGRGRTGELFF. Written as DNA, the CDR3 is TGTGCCAGCAGCTTGACTAGCGGGAGGGGTAGGACCGGGGAGCTGTTTTTT.

CDR3 DNA sequence: TGTGCCAGCAGCTCGCCCGGGCAAGCTAACTATGGCTACACCTTC. It translates to CASSSPGQANYGYTF. J is TRBJ1-2 and V is TRBV7-2, with D unresolved. V was pared by 4 bases and J by 0 bases, with 12 bases between. The V gene's germline CDR1 is SGHTA and CDR2 FQGNSA. This CDR3 spans 15 amino acids. Variable domain in full (rest from reference TRBV7-2 and TRBJ1-2): GAGVSQSPSNKVTEKGKDVELRCDPISGHTALYWYRQSLGQGLEFLIYFQGNSAPDKSGLPSDRFSAERTGGSVSTLTIQRTQQEDSAVYLCASSSPGQANYGYTFGSGTRLTVV.

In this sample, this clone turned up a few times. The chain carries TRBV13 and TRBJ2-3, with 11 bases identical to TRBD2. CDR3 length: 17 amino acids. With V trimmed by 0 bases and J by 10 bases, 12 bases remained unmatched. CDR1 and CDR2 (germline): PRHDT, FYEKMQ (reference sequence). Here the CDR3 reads CASSLGPASGGIGAQYF. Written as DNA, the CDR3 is TGTGCCAGCAGCTTAGGCCCAGCTAGCGGGGGGATAGGGGCGCAGTATTTT.

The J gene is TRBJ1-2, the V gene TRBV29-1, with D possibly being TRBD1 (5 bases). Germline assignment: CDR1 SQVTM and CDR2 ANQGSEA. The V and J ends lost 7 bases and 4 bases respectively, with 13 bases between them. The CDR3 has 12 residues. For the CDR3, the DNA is TGCAGCGATAGATGGGGGGGCTATGGCTACACCTTC. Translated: CSDRWGGYGYTF.

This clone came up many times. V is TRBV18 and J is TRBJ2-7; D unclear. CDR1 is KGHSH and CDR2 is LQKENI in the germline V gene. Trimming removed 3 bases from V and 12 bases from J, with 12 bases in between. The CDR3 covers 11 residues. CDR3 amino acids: CASSPERDRYF. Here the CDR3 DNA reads TGTGCCAGCTCACCGGAACGAGACCGGTACTTC.

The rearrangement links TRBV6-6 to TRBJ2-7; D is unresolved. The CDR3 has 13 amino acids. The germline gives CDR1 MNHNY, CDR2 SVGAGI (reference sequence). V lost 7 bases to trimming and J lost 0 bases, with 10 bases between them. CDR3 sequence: CASKGLGSYEQYF. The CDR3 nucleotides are TGTGCCAGCAAGGGCCTCGGCTCCTACGAGCAGTACTTC.

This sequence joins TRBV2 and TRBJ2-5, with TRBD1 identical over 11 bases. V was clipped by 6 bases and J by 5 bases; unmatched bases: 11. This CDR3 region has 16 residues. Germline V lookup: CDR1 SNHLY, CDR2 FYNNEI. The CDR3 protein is CASSERTGGARETQYF. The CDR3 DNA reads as TGTGCCAGCAGCGAACGGACAGGGGGCGCGAGGGAGACCCAGTACTTC.

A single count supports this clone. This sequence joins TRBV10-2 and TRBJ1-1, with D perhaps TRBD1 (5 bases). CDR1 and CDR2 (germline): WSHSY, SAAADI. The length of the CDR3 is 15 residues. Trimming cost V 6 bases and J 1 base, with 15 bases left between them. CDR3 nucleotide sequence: TGCGCCAGCAGAATTGGGGGACGGCGGAACACTGAAGCTTTCTTT. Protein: CASRIGGRRNTEAFF.

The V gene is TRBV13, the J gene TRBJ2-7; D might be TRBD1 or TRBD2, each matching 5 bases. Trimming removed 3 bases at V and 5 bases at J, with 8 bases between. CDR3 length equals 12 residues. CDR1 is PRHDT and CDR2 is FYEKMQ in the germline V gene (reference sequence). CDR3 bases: TGTGCCAGCAGCTTGAGGGGTAACGAGCAGTACTTC. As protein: CASSLRGNEQYF.

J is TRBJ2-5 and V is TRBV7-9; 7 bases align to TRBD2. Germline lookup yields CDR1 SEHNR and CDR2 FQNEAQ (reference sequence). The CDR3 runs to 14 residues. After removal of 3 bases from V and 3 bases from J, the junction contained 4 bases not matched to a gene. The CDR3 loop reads CASSLRGREETQYF. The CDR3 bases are TGTGCCAGCAGCTTGCGGGGGAGGGAAGAGACCCAGTACTTC.

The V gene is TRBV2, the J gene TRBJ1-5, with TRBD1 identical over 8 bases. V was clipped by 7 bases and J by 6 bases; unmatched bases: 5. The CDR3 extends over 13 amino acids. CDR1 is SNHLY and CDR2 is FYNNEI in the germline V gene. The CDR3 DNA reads TGTGCCAGCAATACAGGGGGTTTTCAGCCCCAGCATTTT. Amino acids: CASNTGGFQPQHF.

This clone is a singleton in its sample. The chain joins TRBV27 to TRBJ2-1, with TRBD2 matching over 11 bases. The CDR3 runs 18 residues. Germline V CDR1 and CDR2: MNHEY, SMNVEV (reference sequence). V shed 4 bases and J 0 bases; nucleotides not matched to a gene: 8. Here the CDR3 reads CASSSLTSGGLSYNEQFF. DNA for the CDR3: TGTGCCAGCAGTTCCCTCACTAGCGGGGGACTCTCCTACAATGAGCAGTTCTTC.